This TCR beta chain derives from a study of early T cells in non-severe SARS-CoV-2 infection. The CDR3 length is 14 residues. The V gene lost 3 bases and the J gene lost 3 bases, with 11 bases spanning the gap. Individual cDNA molecules carried attached unique molecular identifiers. TCRdb ran MiXCR on the 5' RACE reads and lists one entry per CDR3 protein. This table has under 85,000 distinct CDR3 sequences, roughly 12% appearing once. This TCR derives from an adult who was a healthcare worker with PCR-confirmed SARS-CoV-2 infection or an uninfected control (not recorded which). Sequencing was done on a sample of whole blood. The rearrangement joins TRBV12-3 or TRBV12-4 to TRBJ1-1; tentative D call: TRBD1 (6 bases). CDR3 coding DNA: TGTGCCAGCAGTTTCGACAGGAGTTACACTGAAGCTTTCTTT. This gives the protein CASSFDRSYTEAFF.